These T cell receptor beta chains were read from a single sample in a study of shared clonotypes between healthy human individuals. Data came from immunoSEQ multiplex PCR; TCRdb stores just in-frame clones and leaves some out. The sample records some 660,000 clones, about three quarters being singletons. The material sequenced was memory CD4+ T cells sorted from blood. These TCRs come from a young woman in good health. The CDR3 runs from the conserved cysteine through the conserved F or W. D genes are given only for firm matches. Where a row states a size, it is once, few, many or the class of an expanded clone; other rows omit it.

D: TRBD1
length: 14
size: -
V: TRBV4-2
J: TRBJ2-5
CDR3: CASSSGTAQETQYF
DNA: TGTGCCAGCAGCTCGGGGACAGCACAAGAGACCCAGTACTTC

D: -
length: 14
size: -
V: TRBV6-6
J: TRBJ1-5
CDR3: CASCRDTSNQPQHF
DNA: TGTGCCAGCTGCCGCGACACTAGCAATCAGCCCCAGCATTTT

D: TRBD1
length: 14
size: once
V: TRBV27
J: TRBJ1-2
CDR3: CASKRIDRDYGYTF
DNA: TGTGCCAGCAAAAGGATCGACAGGGACTATGGCTACACCTTC

D: -
length: 13
size: -
V: TRBV28
J: TRBJ1-2
CDR3: CASSLHTLGGYTF
DNA: TGTGCCAGCAGTTTACACACCCTGGGAGGCTACACCTTC

D: -
length: 11
size: -
V: TRBV6-5
J: TRBJ1-1
CDR3: CASSYDSQAFF
DNA: TGTGCCAGCAGTTATGACAGTCAAGCTTTCTTT

D: TRBD2
length: 15
size: -
V: TRBV19
J: TRBJ2-1
CDR3: CASSSLASGSNEQFF
DNA: TGTGCCAGTAGTAGCTTGGCTAGCGGGAGCAATGAGCAGTTCTTC

D: -
length: 15
size: -
V: TRBV7-9
J: TRBJ2-7
CDR3: CASSSDSRSRGEQYF
DNA: TGTGCCAGCAGCTCCGACTCGAGGTCTAGGGGGGAGCAGTACTTC

D: -
length: 14
size: -
V: TRBV6-6
J: TRBJ1-3
CDR3: CATKTGGAGNTIYF
DNA: TGTGCCACCAAAACGGGGGGGGCGGGAAACACCATATATTTT

D: -
length: 15
size: -
V: TRBV27
J: TRBJ1-2
CDR3: CASSPTGGATRGYTF
DNA: TGTGCCAGCAGTCCAACGGGGGGCGCCACGAGAGGCTACACCTTC

D: TRBD1
length: 16
size: -
V: TRBV28
J: TRBJ1-5
CDR3: CASRGQGVGGDQPQHF
DNA: TGTGCCAGCAGGGGACAGGGAGTTGGGGGTGATCAGCCCCAGCATTTT

D: TRBD1
length: 12
size: -
V: TRBV29-1
J: TRBJ2-7
CDR3: CSVRTGRYEQYF
DNA: TGCAGCGTTCGGACAGGGCGCTACGAGCAGTACTTC

D: -
length: 11
size: -
V: TRBV28
J: TRBJ2-7
CDR3: CASRSENEQYF
DNA: TGTGCCAGCAGGAGCGAAAACGAGCAGTACTTC

D: -
length: 10
size: -
V: TRBV10-3
J: TRBJ2-7
CDR3: CAAGRYEQYF
DNA: TGTGCCGCTGGCCGCTACGAGCAGTACTTC

D: -
length: 15
size: -
V: TRBV5-1
J: TRBJ2-1
CDR3: CASSFSVGSYNEQFF
DNA: TGCGCCAGCAGCTTTAGCGTTGGTTCCTACAATGAGCAGTTCTTC

D: -
length: 15
size: -
V: TRBV5-4
J: TRBJ2-5
CDR3: CASSPRTGTQETQYF
DNA: TGTGCCAGCAGCCCCCGGACCGGCACACAAGAGACCCAGTACTTC

D: TRBD2
length: 13
size: -
V: TRBV29-1
J: TRBJ2-1
CDR3: CSYKREGYNEQFF
DNA: TGCAGCTATAAGCGGGAGGGCTACAATGAGCAGTTCTTC

D: -
length: 12
size: many
V: TRBV29-1
J: TRBJ1-1
CDR3: CSVAFTNTEAFF
DNA: TGCAGCGTTGCTTTCACGAACACTGAAGCTTTCTTT

D: TRBD2
length: 22
size: few
V: TRBV28
J: TRBJ2-1
CDR3: CASSYPPYRAGGRAQRYNEQFF
DNA: TGTGCCAGCAGTTACCCCCCCTACAGGGCCGGCGGGAGGGCCCAACGCTACAATGAGCAGTTCTTC

D: TRBD2
length: 16
size: few
V: TRBV4-2
J: TRBJ2-7
CDR3: CASSPSTGTSSYEQYF
DNA: TGTGCCAGCAGCCCTTCAACCGGGACTAGCTCTTACGAGCAGTACTTC

D: -
length: 12
size: many
V: TRBV29-1
J: TRBJ1-2
CDR3: CSVEAINYGYTF
DNA: TGCAGCGTTGAGGCCATTAACTATGGCTACACCTTC

D: TRBD1
length: 16
size: -
V: TRBV11-2
J: TRBJ2-7
CDR3: CASSLRQGESSYEQYF
DNA: TGTGCCAGCAGCCTCCGACAGGGGGAGAGCTCCTACGAGCAGTACTTC

D: TRBD2
length: 16
size: -
V: TRBV4-1
J: TRBJ2-1
CDR3: CASSHQGASGYNEQFF
DNA: TGCGCCAGCAGCCACCAGGGCGCTAGCGGGTACAATGAGCAGTTCTTC

D: -
length: 15
size: -
V: TRBV4-1
J: TRBJ2-5
CDR3: CASSQPQGRQETQYF
DNA: TGCGCCAGCAGCCAACCTCAGGGACGCCAAGAGACCCAGTACTTC

D: TRBD1
length: 15
size: -
V: TRBV5-8
J: TRBJ1-1
CDR3: CASSHGGQLNTEAFF
DNA: TGTGCCAGCAGCCATGGGGGACAGCTGAACACTGAAGCTTTCTTT

D: -
length: 15
size: -
V: TRBV30
J: TRBJ1-2
CDR3: CAWAPGLGQFYGYTF
DNA: TGTGCCTGGGCACCCGGCCTGGGACAATTCTATGGCTACACCTTC

D: TRBD1
length: 14
size: few
V: TRBV5-3
J: TRBJ1-1
CDR3: CARSLADRGTEAFF
DNA: TGTGCCAGAAGCTTGGCCGACAGGGGCACTGAAGCTTTCTTT

D: -
length: 11
size: few
V: TRBV27
J: TRBJ1-2
CDR3: CASSSIYGYTF
DNA: TGTGCCAGCAGTTCTATCTATGGCTACACCTTC

D: TRBD1
length: 14
size: -
V: TRBV5-1
J: TRBJ1-4
CDR3: CASSYGTVNEKLFF
DNA: TGCGCCAGCAGTTACGGGACAGTAAATGAAAAACTGTTTTTT

D: TRBD2
length: 16
size: few
V: TRBV5-4
J: TRBJ2-7
CDR3: CASSFRAGGGSYEQYF
DNA: TGTGCCAGCAGCTTTAGGGCGGGAGGAGGCTCCTACGAGCAGTACTTC

D: -
length: 14
size: -
V: TRBV7-4
J: TRBJ1-5
CDR3: CASSHRDGDQPQHF
DNA: TGTGCCAGCAGCCACCGGGACGGAGATCAGCCCCAGCATTTT

D: -
length: 15
size: -
V: TRBV28
J: TRBJ2-2
CDR3: CASRLSPGDTGELFF
DNA: TGTGCCAGCAGATTATCCCCCGGAGACACCGGGGAGCTGTTTTTT

D: -
length: 12
size: -
V: TRBV28
J: TRBJ2-3
CDR3: CASSLVPDTQYF
DNA: TGTGCCAGCAGTTTGGTACCCGATACGCAGTATTTT

D: TRBD1
length: 13
size: -
V: TRBV6-5
J: TRBJ1-1
CDR3: CASSYSKDREAFF
DNA: TGTGCCAGCAGTTACTCCAAGGACAGGGAAGCTTTCTTT

D: -
length: 13
size: -
V: TRBV5-1
J: TRBJ2-7
CDR3: CASSLGSSYEQYF
DNA: TGCGCCAGCAGCTTGGGGAGTTCCTACGAGCAGTACTTC

D: -
length: 15
size: -
V: TRBV12-2
J: TRBJ2-7
CDR3: CASRLGLAVFYEQYF
DNA: TGTGCAAGTCGCTTAGGGCTAGCAGTTTTTTACGAGCAGTACTTC

D: -
length: 14
size: once
V: TRBV19
J: TRBJ2-5
CDR3: CASSIRGVVETQYF
DNA: TGTGCCAGTAGTATAAGAGGGGTGGTGGAGACCCAGTACTTC

D: -
length: 12
size: -
V: TRBV28
J: TRBJ1-1
CDR3: CASSRRQLEAFF
DNA: TGTGCCAGCAGCCGTAGACAGCTTGAAGCTTTCTTT

D: TRBD1
length: 12
size: -
V: TRBV29-1
J: TRBJ1-1
CDR3: CSGGQGNREAFF
DNA: TGCAGCGGTGGACAGGGTAACCGTGAAGCTTTCTTT

D: TRBD2
length: 13
size: -
V: TRBV10-3
J: TRBJ2-7
CDR3: CAIGSGSSDEQYF
DNA: TGTGCCATCGGGAGCGGGAGTTCTGATGAGCAGTACTTC

D: TRBD1
length: 16
size: -
V: TRBV9
J: TRBJ2-3
CDR3: CASSVQGADSTDTQYF
DNA: TGTGCCAGCAGCGTACAGGGGGCGGACAGCACAGATACGCAGTATTTT

D: -
length: 12
size: -
V: TRBV7-2
J: TRBJ1-5
CDR3: CASSSPGQPQHF
DNA: TGTGCCAGCAGCTCCCCAGGTCAGCCCCAGCATTTT

D: TRBD2
length: 19
size: -
V: TRBV19
J: TRBJ2-3
CDR3: CASRPTRLGTSPNRNTQYF
DNA: TGTGCCAGTAGGCCCACCAGGTTGGGGACTAGTCCTAATCGGAATACGCAGTATTTT

D: -
length: 17
size: -
V: TRBV28
J: TRBJ1-3
CDR3: CASTPGGGRGNRNTIYF
DNA: TGTGCCAGCACCCCCGGGGGGGGTCGGGGGAATCGAAACACCATATATTTT